These 16 T cell receptor beta chains came from one sample sequenced in a study of shared clonotypes between healthy human individuals. Here immunoSEQ multiplex PCR was the method, and the copy in TCRdb shows in-frame clones only, minus some. The repertoire holds millions of clones, under 95% seen once, with roughly 1.7% in the top ten. Naive CD8 cells lacked CD45RO and underwent positive selection for CCR7, leaving out terminally differentiated effector memory CD45RA+ cells. The sample taken for sequencing was naive CD8+ T cells from PBMCs. These receptor sequences come from a man younger than 35 in good health. Some clones in this sample may be carry-over from other donors' samples.

The chain links TRBV10-3 to TRBJ2-1, with D possibly TRBD1 on 7 matching bases. The CDR3 has 16 residues. V was shortened by 8 bases and J by 5 bases, with 22 bases between the two germline ends. Germline CDR1 and CDR2: ENHRY and SYGVKD. CDR3 in DNA: TGTGCCATCGATGTTGGGTCGCGGGACAGCCACAATGAGCAGTTCTTC. This sequence encodes CAIDVGSRDSHNEQFF.

V gene TRBV29-1 combines with J gene TRBJ2-7; 8 bases are shared with TRBD1. Germline CDR1 is SQVTM and CDR2 is ANQGSEA. The CDR3 is 18 residues long. The junction had 19 bases not matched to a gene; V was cut back by 6 bases and J by 0 bases. The CDR3: CSVGATNGQGVDSYEQYF. The CDR3 DNA reads TGCAGCGTCGGGGCAACGAACGGACAGGGAGTGGACTCCTACGAGCAGTACTTC.

The rearrangement links TRBV9 to TRBJ2-7, with 10 positions matching TRBD1. CDR3 length: 16 amino acids. Losses at the gene ends were 4 bases for V and 2 bases for J; bases not matched to a gene: 9. Germline-derived CDR1 and CDR2 are SGDLS and YYNGEE. In DNA, the CDR3 is TGTGCCAGCAGCCCAAAACCCGGGACAGGGGCCTACGAGCAGTACTTC. Translating it yields CASSPKPGTGAYEQYF.

The chain has TRBV7-4 and TRBJ2-1; 7 bases line up with TRBD2. The CDR3 is made up of 15 amino acids. Germline assignment: CDR1 SGHVT and CDR2 SQSDAQ. V shed 10 bases and J 5 bases; nucleotides not matched to a gene: 14. CDR3 bases: TGTGCCACCCCACGAGGGGCGGGAGAGGACAATGAGCAGTTCTTC. Residues: CATPRGAGEDNEQFF.

This sequence joins TRBV27 and TRBJ2-1; 11 bases fit TRBD2. The V gene's germline CDR1 is MNHEY and CDR2 SMNVEV (reference sequence). The V segment lost 1 base and the J segment 8 bases; nucleotides outside the gene matches: 7. CDR3 length equals 16 residues. The CDR3 coding sequence is TGTGCCAGCAGTTTATATTCTAGCGGGAGGTCCGATGAGCAGTTCTTC. Translating gives CASSLYSSGRSDEQFF.

The CDR3, as DNA: TGTGCCAGCAGTTTATCCTCCCGGACTAGCGGCCCCTTCCTTGAGCAGTACTTC. It codes for CASSLSSRTSGPFLEQYF. V is TRBV28 and J is TRBJ2-7; 10 nucleotides line up with TRBD2. The CDR3 is 18 amino acids. The V segment lost 1 base and the J segment 7 bases; nucleotides outside the gene matches: 16. The V gene's germline CDR1 is MDHEN and CDR2 SYDVKM.

Comment on this clone: In the same sample, other DNA sequences code for this CDR3. This chain uses TRBV10-3 with TRBJ1-5; unclear D gene. Germline V gene sequence: CDR1 ENHRY, CDR2 SYGVKD. There are 13 residues in the CDR3. Trimming left V 3 bases short and J 0 bases short, with 3 bases between. Here the CDR3 DNA reads TGTGCCATCAGTGATCGTAGCAATCAGCCCCAGCATTTT. It specifies CAISDRSNQPQHF.

This chain connects TRBV10-1 to TRBJ1-2, with D unresolved. Trimming stripped 5 bases from V and 4 bases from J, with 14 bases between. CDR1 and CDR2 (germline): WNHNN, SYGVQD (reference sequence). CDR3 length: 14 residues. The CDR3 DNA follows: TGCGCCAGCAGTCGCAAGAGGCCCTTCTATGGCTACACCTTC. Residues: CASSRKRPFYGYTF.

The chain joins TRBV21-1 to TRBJ2-2. TRBV21-1 is termed a pseudogene. This CDR3 has 13 residues. In DNA, the CDR3 is TGTGCCAGCAGCATGTGGATCACCGGGGAGCTGTTTTTT. Amino acid sequence: CASSMWITGELFF.

The V and J genes are TRBV2 and TRBJ2-2; TRBD1 or TRBD2 may be the D gene (5 bases each). The CDR3 loop spans 12 amino acids. Trimming took 6 bases from V and 13 from J, leaving 15 bases between them. Germline V CDR1 and CDR2: SNHLY, FYNNEI. The CDR3 DNA is TGTGCCAGCAGGGGACCTATAAGGGGGCTGTTTTTT. Encoded protein: CASRGPIRGLFF.

This sequence joins TRBV5-6 and TRBJ1-5; D remains unclear. From germline, CDR1 is SGHDT and CDR2 YYEEEE. The ends were cut back, 4 bases at V and 6 bases at J, with 8 bases in the middle. The CDR3 is made up of 12 amino acids. CDR3 nucleotide sequence: TGTGCCAGCAGCCTGACCGGTCAGCCCCAGCATTTT. Residues: CASSLTGQPQHF.

The rearrangement joins TRBV13 to TRBJ2-7; 7 bases agree with TRBD2. The CDR3 consists of 13 residues. Germline values: CDR1 PRHDT, CDR2 FYEKMQ (reference sequence). The junction had 4 bases not matched to a gene; V was cut back by 2 bases and J by 6 bases. CDR3: CASSLRGGSEQYF. CDR3 nucleotides: TGTGCCAGCAGCTTAAGGGGCGGGAGCGAGCAGTACTTC. The full variable domain, in which reference TRBV13 and TRBJ2-7 provide the parts outside the CDR3, is AAGVIQSPRHLIKEKRETATLKCYPIPRHDTVYWYQQGPGQDPQFLISFYEKMQSDKGSIPDRFSAQQFSDYHSELNMSSLELGDSALYFCASSLRGGSEQYFGPGTRLTVT.

This chain connects TRBV5-1 to TRBJ2-7; TRBD1 aligns across 7 bases. In germline, CDR1 is SGHRS, CDR2 YFSETQ. This CDR3 has 15 residues. Germline trimming cut 5 bases from V and 0 bases from J; bases unmatched to any gene: 8. CDR3 loop: CASRIGDSSSYEQYF. The CDR3 DNA follows: TGCGCCAGCAGAATCGGGGACAGCAGCTCCTACGAGCAGTACTTC.

V usage is TRBV19 and J usage is TRBJ2-2; D unresolved. This CDR3 is 12 amino acids long. In germline, CDR1 is LNHDA, CDR2 SQIVND (reference sequence). With 5 bases removed from V and 6 bases from J, the gap between germline ends came to 7 bases. The DNA of the CDR3 is TGTGCCAGTAGTTACAGCGCCGGGGAGCTGTTTTTT. This sequence encodes CASSYSAGELFF.

For this clone: In the same sample, other DNA sequences code for this CDR3. The chain joins TRBV4-2 to TRBJ1-1; no reliable D call. Per the germline V gene, CDR1 is LGHNA and CDR2 is YNFKEQ. The CDR3 has 13 amino acids. V was shortened by 1 base and J by 1 base, with 4 bases between the two germline ends. The DNA of the CDR3 is TGTGCCAGCAGCCAAGGCCAGAACACTGAAGCTTTCTTT. Translation: CASSQGQNTEAFF.

The V gene is TRBV19, the J gene TRBJ2-1; TRBD1 matches 9 bases. This CDR3 has 15 amino acids. Losses at the gene ends were 3 bases for V and 8 bases for J; bases not matched to a gene: 8. CDR1 and CDR2 (germline): LNHDA, SQIVND (reference sequence). The chain's CDR3 is CASSMRDRVGDEQFF. CDR3 nucleotide sequence: TGTGCCAGTAGTATGAGGGACAGGGTAGGCGATGAGCAGTTCTTC.